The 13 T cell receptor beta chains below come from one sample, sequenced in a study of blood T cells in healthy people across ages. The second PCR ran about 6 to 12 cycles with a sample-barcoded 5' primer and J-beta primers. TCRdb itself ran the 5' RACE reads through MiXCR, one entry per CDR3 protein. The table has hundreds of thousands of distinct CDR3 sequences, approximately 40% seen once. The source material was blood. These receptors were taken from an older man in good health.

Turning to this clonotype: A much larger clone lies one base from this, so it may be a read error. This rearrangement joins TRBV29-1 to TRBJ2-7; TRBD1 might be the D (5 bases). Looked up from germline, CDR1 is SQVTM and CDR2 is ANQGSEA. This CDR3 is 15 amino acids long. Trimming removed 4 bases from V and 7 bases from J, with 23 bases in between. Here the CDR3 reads CSVVLAGKGVNEQYF. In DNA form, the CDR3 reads TGCAGCGTTGTCTTGGCAGGTAAAGGGGTCAATGAGCAGTACTTC.

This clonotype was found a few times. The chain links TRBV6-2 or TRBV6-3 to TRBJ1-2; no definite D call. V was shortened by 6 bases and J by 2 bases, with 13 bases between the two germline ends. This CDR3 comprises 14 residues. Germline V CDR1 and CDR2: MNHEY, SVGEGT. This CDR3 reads CASSSYIGNYGYTF. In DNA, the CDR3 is TGTGCCAGCAGCTCTTACATTGGGAACTATGGCTACACCTTC.

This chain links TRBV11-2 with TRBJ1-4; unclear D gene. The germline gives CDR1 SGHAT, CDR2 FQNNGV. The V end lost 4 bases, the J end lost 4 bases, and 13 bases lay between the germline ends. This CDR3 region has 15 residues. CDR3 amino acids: CASSSPETYNEKLFF. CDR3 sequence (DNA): TGTGCCAGCAGCTCTCCCGAGACCTATAATGAAAAACTGTTTTTT.

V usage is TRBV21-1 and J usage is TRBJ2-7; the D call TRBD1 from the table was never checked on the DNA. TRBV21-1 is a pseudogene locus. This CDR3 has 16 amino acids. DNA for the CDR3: TGTACCAGCAGCAAACGGGCCCAGGGGCCGGGCTACGAGCAGTACTTC. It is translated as CTSSKRAQGPGYEQYF.

CDR3 sequence reads: CASSPEGPGGAFF. In DNA, the CDR3 is TGCGCCAGCAGCCCCGAAGGTCCCGGAGGAGCTTTCTTT. The chain is built from TRBV5-1 and TRBJ1-1, with D unclear. In germline, CDR1 is SGHRS, CDR2 YFSETQ. CDR3 length: 13 residues. Deletions cut 4 bases from V and 10 bases from J, with 17 bases between.

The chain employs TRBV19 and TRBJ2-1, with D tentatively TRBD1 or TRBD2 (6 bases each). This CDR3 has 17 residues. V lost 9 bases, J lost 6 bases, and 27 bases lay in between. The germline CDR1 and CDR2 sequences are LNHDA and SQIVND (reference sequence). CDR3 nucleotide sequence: TGTGCCAGAACTAGCTTAGGGGGGCAAGATGGTGGCAATGAGCAGTTCTTC. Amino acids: CARTSLGGQDGGNEQFF.

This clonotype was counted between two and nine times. The CDR3 sequence is CSASRFGAASYNEQFF. The CDR3 DNA reads as TGCAGTGCTAGCCGTTTTGGGGCGGCCTCCTACAATGAGCAGTTCTTC. V usage is TRBV20-1 and J usage is TRBJ2-1, with D possibly being TRBD1 (5 bases). The V gene's germline CDR1 is DFQATT and CDR2 SNEGSKA (reference sequence). This CDR3 has 16 amino acids. The V end lost 3 bases, the J end lost 0 bases, and 15 bases lay between the germline ends.

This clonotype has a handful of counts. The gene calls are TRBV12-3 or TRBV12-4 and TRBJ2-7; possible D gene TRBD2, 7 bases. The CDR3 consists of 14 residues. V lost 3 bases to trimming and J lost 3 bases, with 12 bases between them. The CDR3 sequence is CASSFAGADYEQYF. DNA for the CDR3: TGTGCCAGCAGTTTTGCGGGGGCTGACTACGAGCAGTACTTC.

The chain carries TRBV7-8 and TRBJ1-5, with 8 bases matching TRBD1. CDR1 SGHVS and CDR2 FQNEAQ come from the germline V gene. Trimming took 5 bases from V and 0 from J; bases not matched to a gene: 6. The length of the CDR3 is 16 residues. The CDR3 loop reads CASSPRTGNSNQPQHF. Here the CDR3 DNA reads TGTGCCAGCAGCCCCCGGACAGGGAATAGCAATCAGCCCCAGCATTTT.

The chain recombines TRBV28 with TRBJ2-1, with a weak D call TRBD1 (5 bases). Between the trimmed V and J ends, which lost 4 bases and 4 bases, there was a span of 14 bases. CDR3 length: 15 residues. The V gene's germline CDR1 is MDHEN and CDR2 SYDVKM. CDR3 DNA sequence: TGTGCCAGCAGTTCAACCCAGGGCCTTTACAATGAGCAGTTCTTC. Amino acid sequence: CASSSTQGLYNEQFF.

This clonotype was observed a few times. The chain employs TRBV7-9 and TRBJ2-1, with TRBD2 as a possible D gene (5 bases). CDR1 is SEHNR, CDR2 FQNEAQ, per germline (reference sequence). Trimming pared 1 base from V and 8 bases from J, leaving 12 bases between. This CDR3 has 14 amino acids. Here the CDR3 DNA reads TGTGCCAGCAGCTTAGTATCCGGGGTAGATGAGCAGTTCTTC. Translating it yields CASSLVSGVDEQFF.

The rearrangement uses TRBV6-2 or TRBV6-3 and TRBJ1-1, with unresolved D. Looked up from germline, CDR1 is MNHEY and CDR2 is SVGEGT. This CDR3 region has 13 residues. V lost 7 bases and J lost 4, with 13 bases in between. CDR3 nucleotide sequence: TGTGCCAGCACCCGAGGGAGGGTCACTGAAGCTTTCTTT. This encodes CASTRGRVTEAFF.

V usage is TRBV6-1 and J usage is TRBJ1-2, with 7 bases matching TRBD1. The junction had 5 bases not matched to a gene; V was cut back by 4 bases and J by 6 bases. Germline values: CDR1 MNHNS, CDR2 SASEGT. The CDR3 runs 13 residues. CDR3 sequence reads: CASSGQGSNGYTF. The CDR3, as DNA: TGTGCCAGCAGTGGACAGGGAAGTAATGGCTACACCTTC.